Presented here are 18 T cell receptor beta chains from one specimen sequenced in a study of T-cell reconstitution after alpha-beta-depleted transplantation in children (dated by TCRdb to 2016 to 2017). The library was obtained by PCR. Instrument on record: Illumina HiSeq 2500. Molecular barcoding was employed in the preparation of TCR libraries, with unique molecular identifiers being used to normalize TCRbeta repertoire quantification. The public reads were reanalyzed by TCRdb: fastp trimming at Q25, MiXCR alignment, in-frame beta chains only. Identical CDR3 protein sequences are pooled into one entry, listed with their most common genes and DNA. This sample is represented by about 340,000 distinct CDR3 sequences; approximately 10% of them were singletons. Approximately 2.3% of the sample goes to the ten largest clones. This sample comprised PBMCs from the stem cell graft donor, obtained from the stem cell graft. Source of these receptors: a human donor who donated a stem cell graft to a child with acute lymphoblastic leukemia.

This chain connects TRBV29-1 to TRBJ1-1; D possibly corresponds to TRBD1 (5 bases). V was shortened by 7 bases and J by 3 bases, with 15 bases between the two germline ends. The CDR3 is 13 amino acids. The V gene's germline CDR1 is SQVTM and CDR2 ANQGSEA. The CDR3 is CSAQGPGDTEAFF. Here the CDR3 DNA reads TGCAGCGCCCAGGGTCCCGGGGACACTGAAGCTTTCTTT.

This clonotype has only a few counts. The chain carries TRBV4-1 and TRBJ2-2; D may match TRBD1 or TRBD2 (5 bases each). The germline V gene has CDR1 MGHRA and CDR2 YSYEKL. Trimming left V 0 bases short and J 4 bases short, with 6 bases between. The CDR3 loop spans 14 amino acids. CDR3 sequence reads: CASSQDGTTGELFF. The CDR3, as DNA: TGCGCCAGCAGCCAAGACGGGACCACCGGGGAGCTGTTTTTT.

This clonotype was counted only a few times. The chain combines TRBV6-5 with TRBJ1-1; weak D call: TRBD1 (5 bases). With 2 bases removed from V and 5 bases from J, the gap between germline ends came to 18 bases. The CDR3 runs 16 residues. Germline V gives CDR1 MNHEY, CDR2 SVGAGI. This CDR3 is CASSYQIWGGGTEAFF. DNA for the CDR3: TGTGCCAGCAGTTACCAGATATGGGGTGGGGGAACTGAAGCTTTCTTT.

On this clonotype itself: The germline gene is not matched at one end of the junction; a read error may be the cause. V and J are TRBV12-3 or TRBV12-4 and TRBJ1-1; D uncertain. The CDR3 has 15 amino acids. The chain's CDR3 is CASSLRTGLNTVAFF. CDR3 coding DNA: TGTGCCAGCAGTTTACGGACTGGACTGAACACTGTAGCTTTCTTT.

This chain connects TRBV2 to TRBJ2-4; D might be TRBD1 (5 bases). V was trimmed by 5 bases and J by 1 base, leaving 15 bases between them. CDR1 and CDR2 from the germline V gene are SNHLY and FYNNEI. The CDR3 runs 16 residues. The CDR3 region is CASSNSGSLAKNIQYF. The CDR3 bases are TGTGCCAGCAGTAACTCAGGGTCTTTGGCCAAAAACATTCAGTACTTC.

Here the CDR3 DNA reads TGCGCCAGCAGCCAAGATCTCGGGCCTAGCTCCTACAATGAGCAGTTCTTC. It yields the protein CASSQDLGPSSYNEQFF. The chain employs TRBV4-3 and TRBJ2-1; the D is unclear. CDR1 is LGHNA and CDR2 is YSLEER in the germline V gene. Trimming took 0 bases from V and 0 from J, leaving 12 bases between them. The CDR3 has 17 residues.

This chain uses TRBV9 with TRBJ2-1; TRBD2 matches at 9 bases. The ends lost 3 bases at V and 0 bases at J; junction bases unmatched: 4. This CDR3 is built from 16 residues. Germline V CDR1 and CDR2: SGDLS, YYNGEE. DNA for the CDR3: TGTGCCAGCAGCGCACGAGCGGGAGGCTCCTACAATGAGCAGTTCTTC. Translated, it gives CASSARAGGSYNEQFF.

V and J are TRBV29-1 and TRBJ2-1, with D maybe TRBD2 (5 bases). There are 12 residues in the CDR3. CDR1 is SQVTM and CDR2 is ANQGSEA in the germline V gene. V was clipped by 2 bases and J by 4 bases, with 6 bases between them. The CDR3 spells CSVEWEYNEQFF. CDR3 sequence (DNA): TGCAGCGTTGAATGGGAGTACAATGAGCAGTTCTTC.

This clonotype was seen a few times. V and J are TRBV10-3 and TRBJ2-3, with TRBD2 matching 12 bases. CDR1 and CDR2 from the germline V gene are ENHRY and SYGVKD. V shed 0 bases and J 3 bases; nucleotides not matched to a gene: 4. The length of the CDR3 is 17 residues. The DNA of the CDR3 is TGTGCCATCAGTGAGTCGGCTAGCGGGAGGGAAACAGATACGCAGTATTTT. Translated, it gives CAISESASGRETDTQYF.

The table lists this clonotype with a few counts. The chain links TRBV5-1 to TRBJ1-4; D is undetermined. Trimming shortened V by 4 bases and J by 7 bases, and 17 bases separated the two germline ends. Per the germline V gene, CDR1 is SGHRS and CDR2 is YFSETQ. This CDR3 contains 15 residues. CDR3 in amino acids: CASSRSGEVAEKLFF. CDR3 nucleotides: TGCGCCAGCAGCCGATCTGGGGAGGTGGCTGAAAAACTGTTTTTT.

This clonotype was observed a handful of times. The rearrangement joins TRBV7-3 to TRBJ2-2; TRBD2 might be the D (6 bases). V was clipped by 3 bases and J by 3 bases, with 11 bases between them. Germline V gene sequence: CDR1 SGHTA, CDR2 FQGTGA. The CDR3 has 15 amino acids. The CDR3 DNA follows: TGTGCCAGCAGCTTCGGGACTCCGGACACCGGGGAGCTGTTTTTT. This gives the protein CASSFGTPDTGELFF.

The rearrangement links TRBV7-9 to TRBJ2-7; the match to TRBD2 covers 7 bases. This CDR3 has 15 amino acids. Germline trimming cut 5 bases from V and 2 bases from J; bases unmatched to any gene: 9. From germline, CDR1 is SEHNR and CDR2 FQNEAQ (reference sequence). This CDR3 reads CASSTQREQPYEQYF. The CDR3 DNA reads TGTGCCAGCAGCACCCAGCGGGAACAACCCTACGAGCAGTACTTC.

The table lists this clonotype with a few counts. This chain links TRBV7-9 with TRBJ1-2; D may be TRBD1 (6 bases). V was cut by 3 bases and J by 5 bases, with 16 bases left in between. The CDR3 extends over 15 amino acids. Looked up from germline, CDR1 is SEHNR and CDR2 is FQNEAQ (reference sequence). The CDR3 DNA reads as TGTGCCAGCAGCTTCTTCCCGACAGGCGGTTATGGCTACACCTTC. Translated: CASSFFPTGGYGYTF. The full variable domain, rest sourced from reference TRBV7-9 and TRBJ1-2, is DTGVSQNPRHKITKRGQNVTFRCDPISEHNRLYWYRQTLGQGPEFLTYFQNEAQLEKSRLLSDRFSAERPKGSFSTLEIQRTEQGDSAMYLCASSFFPTGGYGYTFGSGTRLTVV.

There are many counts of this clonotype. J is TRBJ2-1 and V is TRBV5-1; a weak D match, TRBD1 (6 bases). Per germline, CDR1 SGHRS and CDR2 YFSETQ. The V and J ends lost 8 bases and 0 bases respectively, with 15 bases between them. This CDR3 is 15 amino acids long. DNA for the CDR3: TGCGCCAGTAGTACAGGGTATAGCTCCTACAATGAGCAGTTCTTC. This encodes CASSTGYSSYNEQFF.

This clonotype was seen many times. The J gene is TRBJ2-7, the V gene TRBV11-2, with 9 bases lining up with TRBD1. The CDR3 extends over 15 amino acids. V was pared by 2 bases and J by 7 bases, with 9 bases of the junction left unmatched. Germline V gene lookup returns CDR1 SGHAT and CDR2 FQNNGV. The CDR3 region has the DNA TGTGCCAGCAGCTTAATTGCGGGACAGGGCCGAGAGCAGTACTTC. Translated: CASSLIAGQGREQYF.

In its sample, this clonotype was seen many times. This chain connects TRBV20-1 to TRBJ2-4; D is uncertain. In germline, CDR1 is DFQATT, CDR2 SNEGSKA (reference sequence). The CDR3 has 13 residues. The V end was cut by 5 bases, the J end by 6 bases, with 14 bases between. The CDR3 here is CSAGLGPANIQYF. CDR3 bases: TGCAGTGCTGGCCTCGGACCTGCAAACATTCAGTACTTC.

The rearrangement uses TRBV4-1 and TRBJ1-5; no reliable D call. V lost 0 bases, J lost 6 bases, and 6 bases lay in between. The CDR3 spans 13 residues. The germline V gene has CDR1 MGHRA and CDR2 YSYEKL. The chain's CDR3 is CASSQDTTQPQHF. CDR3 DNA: TGCGCCAGCAGCCAAGATACGACTCAGCCCCAGCATTTT.

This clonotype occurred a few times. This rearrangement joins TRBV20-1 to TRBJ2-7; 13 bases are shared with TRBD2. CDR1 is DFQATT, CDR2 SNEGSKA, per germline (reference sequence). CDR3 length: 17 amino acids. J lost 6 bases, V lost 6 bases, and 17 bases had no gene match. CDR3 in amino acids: CSANLPGLAGSLGEQYF. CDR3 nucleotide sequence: TGCAGTGCAAATCTTCCGGGACTAGCGGGATCGTTGGGCGAGCAGTACTTC.